This TCR beta chain was captured by sequencing in a study of CD8+ T cells in alopecia areata. Study-wide points: Normal-skin resident alphabeta T cells also appear among scalp sample sequences.

Details on this clone: The antigen remains undetermined.

CDR1 and CDR2 (germline): SGHTA, FQGNSA. CDR3 length: 13 amino acids. Trimming took off 4 bases at V and 2 bases at J, with 5 bases between the two ends. RNA, once extracted, was reverse transcribed into cDNA for use as the sequencing template. Profiled with immunoSEQ multiplex PCR; TCRdb holds only in-frame clones, not every one. The sample consists of 110,000 to 150,000 clones, roughly 64% of them appearing once. This rearrangement joins TRBV7-2 to TRBJ2-2; D gene uncertain. The TCR sequence derives from a human donor with alopecia areata. Sequencing used CD4+ T cells sorted from blood, obtained at week 0. CDR3 nucleotides: TGTGCCAGCAGCTCCTTAAACACCGGGGAGCTGTTTTTT. This codes for CASSSLNTGELFF.